This TCR beta chain is from a study of blood T cell repertoires in COVID-19. Some clones are missing from TCRdb's copy, which holds only in-frame ones; the method was immunoSEQ multiplex PCR. Among roughly 700,000 clones listed, 85% to 90% were seen once. The CDR3 totals 15 residues. The V call is TRBV21-1, the J call TRBJ1-2. TRBV21-1 is designated a pseudogene. The receptor's source is a woman under 30 with acute or convalescent COVID-19. The specimen sequenced was peripheral blood. CDR3 bases: TGTGCCAGCAGCAAATTTCGGGGGAAGGGCTATGGCTACACCTTC. As protein: CASSKFRGKGYGYTF.